The rows below give T cell receptor beta chains drawn from one sample of a study of CD8+CD57+ T cells in acquired aplastic anemia. TCRdb reprocessed the reads via MiXCR and lists one record per CDR3 protein. The sample yields about 470,000 distinct CDR3 sequences, around a third seen once. Specimen: sorted CD4+, CD8+, or CD8+CD57+ T cells (not recorded which) from PBMCs. The origin of the receptors is a human donor with aplastic anemia. Each CDR3 is given with its conserved first and last residue. D genes are given only for firm matches. The size field is filled for only some rows; it gives once, few, many or a size class.

v_call: TRBV14
j_call: TRBJ1-1
d_call: -
clone_size: few
cdr3_nt: TGTGCCAGCAGCCAAGTTGGGGCAGGCGCTGAAGCTTTCTTT
cdr3_aa: CASSQVGAGAEAFF

v_call: TRBV5-1
j_call: TRBJ1-2
d_call: TRBD1
clone_size: many
cdr3_nt: TGCGCCAGCAGCTCGCGGACAGGGGGTAACTATGGCTACACCTTC
cdr3_aa: CASSSRTGGNYGYTF

v_call: TRBV7-2
j_call: TRBJ1-2
d_call: -
clone_size: few
cdr3_nt: TGTGCCAGCAGCTTCGACCGACAGAACTATGGCTACACCTTC
cdr3_aa: CASSFDRQNYGYTF

v_call: TRBV6-1
j_call: TRBJ2-5
d_call: -
clone_size: few
cdr3_nt: TGTGCCAGCAAAAAACTGTACCAAGAGACCCAGTACTTC
cdr3_aa: CASKKLYQETQYF

v_call: TRBV2
j_call: TRBJ1-2
d_call: -
clone_size: -
cdr3_nt: TGTGCCAGCAGTTTATTTCCAGGGCTTCGTGGCTACACCTTC
cdr3_aa: CASSLFPGLRGYTF

v_call: TRBV20-1
j_call: TRBJ1-5
d_call: -
clone_size: many
cdr3_nt: TGCAGTGCTAGACAGGGAGTCAATCAGCCCCAGCATTTT
cdr3_aa: CSARQGVNQPQHF

v_call: TRBV5-4
j_call: TRBJ2-3
d_call: TRBD2
clone_size: few
cdr3_nt: TGTGCCGGGGGGAAGCGGGGGGGCACCACAGATACGCAGTATTTT
cdr3_aa: CAGGKRGGTTDTQYF

v_call: TRBV6-1
j_call: TRBJ2-5
d_call: -
clone_size: -
cdr3_nt: TGTGCCAGCAGCCCGACATGGGTGTTAGCAAAGACCCAGTACTTC
cdr3_aa: CASSPTWVLAKTQYF

v_call: TRBV9
j_call: TRBJ2-7
d_call: -
clone_size: many
cdr3_nt: TGTGCCAGCAGCGCTTTCGAGACATTCTCCTACGAGCAGTACTTC
cdr3_aa: CASSAFETFSYEQYF

v_call: TRBV10-3
j_call: TRBJ1-1
d_call: -
clone_size: few
cdr3_nt: TGTGCCAGCAGTCACGGCCAGGGGACTGAAGCTTTCTTT
cdr3_aa: CASSHGQGTEAFF

v_call: TRBV19
j_call: TRBJ2-1
d_call: -
clone_size: many
cdr3_nt: TGTGCCAGTAGTACCAGGGGTGAGCAGTTCTTC
cdr3_aa: CASSTRGEQFF

v_call: TRBV25-1
j_call: TRBJ1-2
d_call: TRBD1
clone_size: -
cdr3_nt: TGTGCCAGCAGGGGGACAGTCGGAGGCTACACCTTC
cdr3_aa: CASRGTVGGYTF

v_call: TRBV29-1
j_call: TRBJ1-1
d_call: -
clone_size: -
cdr3_nt: TGCAGCGCCAGACAGACGAACACTGAAGCCTCCTTT
cdr3_aa: CSARQTNTEASF

v_call: TRBV7-9
j_call: TRBJ2-5
d_call: -
clone_size: -
cdr3_nt: TGTGCCAGCAGCTTTGGGTTTTGGGAGACCCAGTACTTC
cdr3_aa: CASSFGFWETQYF

v_call: TRBV20-1
j_call: TRBJ2-1
d_call: -
clone_size: -
cdr3_nt: TGCAGTGCTAGAACTCCAGATGAGCAGTTCTTC
cdr3_aa: CSARTPDEQFF

v_call: TRBV10-3
j_call: TRBJ1-2
d_call: TRBD1
clone_size: -
cdr3_nt: TGTGCCATCAGGGTACAGGGGTTCGGCTACACCTTC
cdr3_aa: CAIRVQGFGYTF

v_call: TRBV29-1
j_call: TRBJ2-1
d_call: TRBD2
clone_size: many
cdr3_nt: TGCAGCGGGACTAGCGGGAGACATGAGCAGTTCTTC
cdr3_aa: CSGTSGRHEQFF

v_call: TRBV7-3
j_call: TRBJ2-5
d_call: TRBD1
clone_size: -
cdr3_nt: TGTGCCAGCAGCTTCGGACAGGGGGCAGAGGAGACCCAGTACTTC
cdr3_aa: CASSFGQGAEETQYF

v_call: TRBV11-2
j_call: TRBJ1-4
d_call: TRBD1
clone_size: -
cdr3_nt: TGTGCCAGCAGCTCCGACAGGGAAGGAACTAATGAAAAACTGTTTTTT
cdr3_aa: CASSSDREGTNEKLFF

v_call: TRBV30
j_call: TRBJ2-7
d_call: -
clone_size: -
cdr3_nt: TGTGCCTGGCAGGGGTACGAGCGGTACTTC
cdr3_aa: CAWQGYERYF

v_call: TRBV20-1
j_call: TRBJ1-5
d_call: -
clone_size: many
cdr3_nt: TGCAGTGCTAGGGAACCGCTTCGTGGCAATCAGCCCCAGCATTTT
cdr3_aa: CSAREPLRGNQPQHF

v_call: TRBV15
j_call: TRBJ2-1
d_call: -
clone_size: -
cdr3_nt: -
cdr3_aa: CAICSAWDRGEQFF

v_call: TRBV15
j_call: TRBJ2-7
d_call: TRBD2
clone_size: many
cdr3_nt: TGTGCCACCAGCAGAGATCTAGCGGGAGTCGAGCAGTACTTC
cdr3_aa: CATSRDLAGVEQYF

v_call: TRBV2
j_call: TRBJ1-6
d_call: TRBD1
clone_size: -
cdr3_nt: TGTGCCAGCGTCCGGGACAGAAATTCACCCCTCCACTTT
cdr3_aa: CASVRDRNSPLHF

v_call: TRBV15
j_call: TRBJ1-1
d_call: -
clone_size: -
cdr3_nt: TGTGCCACCAGCAGAGATAAGGGGGGTGTTGGCACTGAAGCTTTCTTT
cdr3_aa: CATSRDKGGVGTEAFF

v_call: TRBV6-1
j_call: TRBJ1-2
d_call: -
clone_size: once
cdr3_nt: TGTGCCAGCAGCGGGGACCTTTCAAGAGGCTACACCTTC
cdr3_aa: CASSGDLSRGYTF

v_call: TRBV9
j_call: TRBJ2-7
d_call: -
clone_size: few
cdr3_nt: TGTGCCAGCAGCTCCGGGGCTGGTCCGAACTACGAGCAGTACTTC
cdr3_aa: CASSSGAGPNYEQYF

v_call: TRBV2
j_call: TRBJ1-5
d_call: TRBD1
clone_size: -
cdr3_nt: TGTGCCAGTCAGGACAGGGGTATCTCTCAGCCCCAGCATTTT
cdr3_aa: CASQDRGISQPQHF

v_call: TRBV7-2
j_call: TRBJ1-1
d_call: -
clone_size: few
cdr3_nt: TGTGCCAGCAGCGTTTTGGGGAGCACTGAAGCTTTCTTT
cdr3_aa: CASSVLGSTEAFF

v_call: TRBV7-9
j_call: TRBJ1-4
d_call: TRBD1
clone_size: many
cdr3_nt: TGTGCCAGCAGCTCAGGACAGGATCGGGAAAAACTGTTTTTT
cdr3_aa: CASSSGQDREKLFF

v_call: TRBV20-1
j_call: TRBJ2-2
d_call: -
clone_size: many
cdr3_nt: TGCAGTGCTAGCGGAACGAACACCGGGGAGCTGTTTTTT
cdr3_aa: CSASGTNTGELFF

v_call: TRBV20-1
j_call: TRBJ2-5
d_call: TRBD2
clone_size: -
cdr3_nt: TGCAGTGCTACCCTTCCGGCGGGGGGCCAGGAGACCCAGTACTTC
cdr3_aa: CSATLPAGGQETQYF

v_call: TRBV19
j_call: TRBJ1-5
d_call: TRBD1
clone_size: -
cdr3_nt: TGTGCCAGTAGCGTACTCTACAGGGGCGGCAATCAGCCCCAGCATTTT
cdr3_aa: CASSVLYRGGNQPQHF

v_call: TRBV10-3
j_call: TRBJ2-5
d_call: -
clone_size: many
cdr3_nt: TGTGCCACTACGGACACCCGGTACCAAGAGACCCAGTACTTC
cdr3_aa: CATTDTRYQETQYF

v_call: TRBV6-1
j_call: TRBJ2-7
d_call: -
clone_size: -
cdr3_nt: TGTGCCAGCAGTGAAGAGGCAGCGTTCTCCTACGAGCAGTACTTC
cdr3_aa: CASSEEAAFSYEQYF

v_call: TRBV30
j_call: TRBJ2-5
d_call: -
clone_size: few
cdr3_nt: TGTGCCTGGAGGGACGGTGAGACCCAGTACTTC
cdr3_aa: CAWRDGETQYF

v_call: TRBV20-1
j_call: TRBJ1-1
d_call: -
clone_size: few
cdr3_nt: TGCAGTGCTAGAGGGGGAAACCCGAACACTGAAGCTTTCTTT
cdr3_aa: CSARGGNPNTEAFF

v_call: TRBV9
j_call: TRBJ1-3
d_call: TRBD1
clone_size: few
cdr3_nt: TGTGCCAGCAGCTCTTGGACAGGGGGGACCTCTGGAAACACCATATATTTT
cdr3_aa: CASSSWTGGTSGNTIYF

v_call: TRBV9
j_call: TRBJ2-1
d_call: TRBD2
clone_size: -
cdr3_nt: TGTGCCAGCACCGGGGGGATCTCCTACAATGAGCAGTTCTTC
cdr3_aa: CASTGGISYNEQFF

v_call: TRBV20-1
j_call: TRBJ2-1
d_call: -
clone_size: few
cdr3_nt: TGCAGTGCTAGATCAAGCCTCGTTCTCAATGAGCAGTTCTTC
cdr3_aa: CSARSSLVLNEQFF

v_call: TRBV25-1
j_call: TRBJ1-2
d_call: -
clone_size: few
cdr3_nt: TGTGCCTGGAGTGTACAGTCCGGGACTATTTATGGCTACACCTTC
cdr3_aa: CAWSVQSGTIYGYTF

v_call: TRBV13
j_call: TRBJ1-6
d_call: TRBD1
clone_size: few
cdr3_nt: TGTGCCAGCAGCGGGACAGGGAAGTGGGGCCGAGATAATTCACCCCTCCACTTT
cdr3_aa: CASSGTGKWGRDNSPLHF

v_call: TRBV7-3
j_call: TRBJ1-2
d_call: TRBD1
clone_size: -
cdr3_nt: TGTGCCAGCAGCTTAAAGACAGGGATACATCATGGCTACACCTTC
cdr3_aa: CASSLKTGIHHGYTF

v_call: TRBV6-2/TRBV6-3
j_call: TRBJ2-7
d_call: -
clone_size: -
cdr3_nt: TGTGCCAGCAGTTACGACAGAGGGGAGGAATACGAGCAGTACTTC
cdr3_aa: CASSYDRGEEYEQYF

v_call: TRBV6-5
j_call: TRBJ2-1
d_call: TRBD1
clone_size: -
cdr3_nt: TGTGCCAGCAGTTACGGCACAGGGGGCGGTGAGCAGTTCTTC
cdr3_aa: CASSYGTGGGEQFF

v_call: TRBV25-1
j_call: TRBJ1-2
d_call: TRBD1
clone_size: -
cdr3_nt: TGTGCCAGCAGTGAATGGACCGGGACAGGGGGCGGGATCTATGGCTACACCTTC
cdr3_aa: CASSEWTGTGGGIYGYTF

v_call: TRBV4-3
j_call: TRBJ2-2
d_call: -
clone_size: -
cdr3_nt: TGCGCCAGCAGCCAAGAGGCTGGGTCGAACACCGGGGAGCTGTTTTTT
cdr3_aa: CASSQEAGSNTGELFF

v_call: TRBV2
j_call: TRBJ2-5
d_call: TRBD1
clone_size: few
cdr3_nt: TGTGCCAGCAGTGAACTTTGGACAGGGGGGTTAGAGGAGACCCAGTACTTC
cdr3_aa: CASSELWTGGLEETQYF

v_call: TRBV7-8
j_call: TRBJ2-5
d_call: TRBD2
clone_size: many
cdr3_nt: TGTGCCAGCAGCCCACCGGGACTAAGTCCGCTAGGGACCCAGTACTTC
cdr3_aa: CASSPPGLSPLGTQYF

v_call: TRBV10-3
j_call: TRBJ1-1
d_call: TRBD1
clone_size: many
cdr3_nt: TGTGCCATCAGTGCGGACAGGGGGTATTTGAACACTGAAGCTTTCTTT
cdr3_aa: CAISADRGYLNTEAFF

v_call: TRBV3-1
j_call: TRBJ1-2
d_call: -
clone_size: -
cdr3_nt: TGTGCCAGCAGCCAAGATTGGACGGGGGGCTGGGGTGGCTACACCTTC
cdr3_aa: CASSQDWTGGWGGYTF

v_call: TRBV19
j_call: TRBJ2-5
d_call: TRBD2
clone_size: few
cdr3_nt: TGTGCCAGTAGTACAGACGGCGGGAGGGGGGCCCAGTACTTC
cdr3_aa: CASSTDGGRGAQYF

v_call: TRBV5-1
j_call: TRBJ1-5
d_call: -
clone_size: -
cdr3_nt: TGCGCCAGCAGCCGCCGGCAGGTCTGGGGCAATCAGCCCCAGCATTTT
cdr3_aa: CASSRRQVWGNQPQHF

v_call: TRBV7-6
j_call: TRBJ1-2
d_call: TRBD1
clone_size: -
cdr3_nt: TGTGCCAGCAGCTGGGGACAGGGGTATGGCTACACCTTC
cdr3_aa: CASSWGQGYGYTF